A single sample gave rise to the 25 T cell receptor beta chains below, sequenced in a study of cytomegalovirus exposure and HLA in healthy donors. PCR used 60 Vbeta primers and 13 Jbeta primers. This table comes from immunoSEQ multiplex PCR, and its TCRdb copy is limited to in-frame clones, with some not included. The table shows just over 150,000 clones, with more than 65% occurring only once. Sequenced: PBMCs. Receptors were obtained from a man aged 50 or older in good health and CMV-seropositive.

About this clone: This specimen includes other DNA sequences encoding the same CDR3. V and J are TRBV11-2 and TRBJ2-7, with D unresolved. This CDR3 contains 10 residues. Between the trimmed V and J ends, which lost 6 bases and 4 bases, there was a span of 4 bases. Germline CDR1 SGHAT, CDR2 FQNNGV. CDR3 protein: CASSSYEQYF. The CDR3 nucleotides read TGTGCCAGCAGTTCTTACGAGCAGTACTTC.

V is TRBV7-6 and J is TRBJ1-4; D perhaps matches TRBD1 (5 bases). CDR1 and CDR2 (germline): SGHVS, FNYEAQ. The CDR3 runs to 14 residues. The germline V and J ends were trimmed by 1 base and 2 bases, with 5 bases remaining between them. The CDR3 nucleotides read TGTGCCAGCAGCTTAGGGGGCACTAATGAAAAACTGTTTTTT. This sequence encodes CASSLGGTNEKLFF.

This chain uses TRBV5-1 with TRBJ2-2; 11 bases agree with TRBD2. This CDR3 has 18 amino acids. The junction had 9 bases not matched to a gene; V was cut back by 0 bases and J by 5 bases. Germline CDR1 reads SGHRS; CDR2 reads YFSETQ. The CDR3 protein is CASSLGLAGGFRTGELFF. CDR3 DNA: TGCGCCAGCAGCTTGGGGCTAGCGGGAGGCTTTAGGACCGGGGAGCTGTTTTTT.

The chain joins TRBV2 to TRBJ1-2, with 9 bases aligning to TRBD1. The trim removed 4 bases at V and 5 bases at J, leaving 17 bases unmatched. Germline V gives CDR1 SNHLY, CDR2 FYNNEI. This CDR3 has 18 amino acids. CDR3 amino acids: CASSASAGGVGQGYGYTF. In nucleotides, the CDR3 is TGTGCCAGCAGTGCCTCGGCCGGGGGGGTGGGACAGGGTTATGGCTACACCTTC.

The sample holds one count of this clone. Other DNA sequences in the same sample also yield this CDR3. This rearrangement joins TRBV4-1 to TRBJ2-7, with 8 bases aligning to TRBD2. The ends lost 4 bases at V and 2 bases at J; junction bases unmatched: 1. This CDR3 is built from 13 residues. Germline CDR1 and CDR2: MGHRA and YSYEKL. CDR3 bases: TGCGCCAGCAGCCTGGGACTAGCCTACGAGCAGTACGTC. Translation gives CASSLGLAYEQYV.

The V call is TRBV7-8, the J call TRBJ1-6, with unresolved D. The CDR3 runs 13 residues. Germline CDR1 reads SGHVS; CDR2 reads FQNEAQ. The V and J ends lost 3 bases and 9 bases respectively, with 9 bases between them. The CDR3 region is CASSFGGGSPLHF. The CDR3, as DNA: TGTGCCAGCAGCTTTGGTGGAGGTTCACCCCTCCACTTT.

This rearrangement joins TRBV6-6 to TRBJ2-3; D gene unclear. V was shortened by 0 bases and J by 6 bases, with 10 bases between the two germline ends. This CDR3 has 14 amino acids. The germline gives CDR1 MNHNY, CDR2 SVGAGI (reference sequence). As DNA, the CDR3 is TGTGCCAGCAGTTACTCCTTATTCGGGGATACGCAGTATTTT. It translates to CASSYSLFGDTQYF.

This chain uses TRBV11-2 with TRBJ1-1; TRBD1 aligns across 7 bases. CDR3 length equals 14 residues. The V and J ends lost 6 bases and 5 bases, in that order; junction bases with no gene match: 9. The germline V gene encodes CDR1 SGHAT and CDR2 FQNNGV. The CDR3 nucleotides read TGTGCCAGCAGTTTAAGGGACAGCTCTACTGAAGCTTTCTTT. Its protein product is CASSLRDSSTEAFF.

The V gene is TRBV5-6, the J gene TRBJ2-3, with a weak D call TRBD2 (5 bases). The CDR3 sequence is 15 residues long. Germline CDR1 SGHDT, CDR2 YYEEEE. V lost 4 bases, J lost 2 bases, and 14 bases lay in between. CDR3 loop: CASSLTTTNTDTQYF. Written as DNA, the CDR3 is TGTGCCAGCAGCCTGACTACAACTAACACAGATACGCAGTATTTT.

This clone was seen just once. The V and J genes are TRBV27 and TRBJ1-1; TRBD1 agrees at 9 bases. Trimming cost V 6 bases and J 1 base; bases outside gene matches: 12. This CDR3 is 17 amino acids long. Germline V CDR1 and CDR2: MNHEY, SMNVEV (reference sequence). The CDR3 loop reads CASSRQGVMGRNTEAFF. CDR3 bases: TGTGCCAGCAGCCGACAGGGGGTAATGGGCCGGAACACTGAAGCTTTCTTT.

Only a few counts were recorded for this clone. The CDR3 DNA sequence: TGTGCCACCAGCGTTGACAGGGCTAATGAAAAACTGTTTTTT. Protein sequence: CATSVDRANEKLFF. The genes are TRBV15 and TRBJ1-4, with 7 bases lining up with TRBD1. V dropped 5 bases and J dropped 3; count of bases not matched to a gene: 3. The CDR3 is 14 residues long. Germline values: CDR1 LNHNV, CDR2 YYDKDF (reference sequence).

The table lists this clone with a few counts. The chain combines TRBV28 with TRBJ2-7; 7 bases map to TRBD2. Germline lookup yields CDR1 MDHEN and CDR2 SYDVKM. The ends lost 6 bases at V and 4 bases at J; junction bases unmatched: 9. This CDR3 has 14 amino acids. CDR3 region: CASSPGLGRYEQYV. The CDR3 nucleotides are TGTGCCAGCAGCCCTGGACTAGGGAGGTACGAGCAGTACGTC.

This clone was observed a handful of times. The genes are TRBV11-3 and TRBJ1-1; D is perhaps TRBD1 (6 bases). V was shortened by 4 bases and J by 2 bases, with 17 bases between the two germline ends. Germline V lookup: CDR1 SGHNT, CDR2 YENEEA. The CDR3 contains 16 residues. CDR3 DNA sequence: TGTGCCAGCAGCTCTGGGGGGGGGCAGGGAAACACTGAAGCTTTCTTT. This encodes CASSSGGGQGNTEAFF.

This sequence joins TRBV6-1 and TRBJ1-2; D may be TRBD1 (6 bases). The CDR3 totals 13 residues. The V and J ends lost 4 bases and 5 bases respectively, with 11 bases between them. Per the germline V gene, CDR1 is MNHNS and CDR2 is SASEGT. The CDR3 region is CASSALGQYGYTF. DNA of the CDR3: TGTGCCAGCAGTGCCCTCGGACAGTATGGCTACACCTTC.

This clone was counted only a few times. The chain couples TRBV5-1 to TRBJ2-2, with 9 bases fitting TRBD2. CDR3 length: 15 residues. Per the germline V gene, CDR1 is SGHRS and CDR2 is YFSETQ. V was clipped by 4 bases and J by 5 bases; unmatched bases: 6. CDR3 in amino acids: CASSIVGLATGELFF. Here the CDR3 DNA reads TGCGCCAGCAGCATAGTCGGACTAGCGACCGGGGAGCTGTTTTTT. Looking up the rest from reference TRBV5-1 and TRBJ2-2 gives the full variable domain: KAGVTQTPRYLIKTRGQQVTLSCSPISGHRSVSWYQQTPGQGLQFLFEYFSETQRNKGNFPGRFSGRQFSNSRSEMNVSTLELGDSALYLCASSIVGLATGELFFGEGSRLTVL.

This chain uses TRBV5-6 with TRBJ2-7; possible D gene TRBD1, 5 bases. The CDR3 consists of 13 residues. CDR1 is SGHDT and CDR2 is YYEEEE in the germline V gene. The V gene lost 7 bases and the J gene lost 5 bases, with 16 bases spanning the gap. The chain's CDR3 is CASGPATGNEQYF. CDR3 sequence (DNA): TGTGCCAGCGGGCCCGCTACAGGTAACGAGCAGTACTTC. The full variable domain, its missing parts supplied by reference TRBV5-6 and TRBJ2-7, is DAGVTQSPTHLIKTRGQQVTLRCSPKSGHDTVSWYQQALGQGPQFIFQYYEEEERQRGNFPDRFSGHQFPNYSSELNVNALLLGDSALYLCASGPATGNEQYFGPGTRLTVT.

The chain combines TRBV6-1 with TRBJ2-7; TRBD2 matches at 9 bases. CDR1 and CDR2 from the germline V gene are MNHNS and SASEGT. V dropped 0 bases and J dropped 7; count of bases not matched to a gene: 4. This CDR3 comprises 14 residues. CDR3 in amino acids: CASSEAALAGEQYV. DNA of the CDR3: TGTGCCAGCAGTGAAGCAGCGCTAGCGGGGGAGCAGTACGTC.

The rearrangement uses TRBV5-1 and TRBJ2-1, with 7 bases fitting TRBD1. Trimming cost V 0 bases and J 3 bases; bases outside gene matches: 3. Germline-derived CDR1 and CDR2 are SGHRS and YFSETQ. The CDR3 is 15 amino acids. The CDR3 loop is CASSLEAGGYNEQFF. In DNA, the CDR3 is TGCGCCAGCAGCTTGGAGGCAGGGGGCTACAATGAGCAGTTCTTC.

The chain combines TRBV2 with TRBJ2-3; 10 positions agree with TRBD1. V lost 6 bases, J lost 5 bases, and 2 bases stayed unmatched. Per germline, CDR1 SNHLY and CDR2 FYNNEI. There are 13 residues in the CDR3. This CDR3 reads CASRGQGLDTQYF. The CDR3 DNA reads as TGTGCCAGCAGGGGACAGGGGTTAGATACGCAGTATTTT.

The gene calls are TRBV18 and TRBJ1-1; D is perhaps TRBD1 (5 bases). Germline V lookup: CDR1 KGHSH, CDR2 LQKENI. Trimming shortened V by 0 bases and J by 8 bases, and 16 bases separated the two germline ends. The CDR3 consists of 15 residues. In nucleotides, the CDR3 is TGTGCCAGCTCACCACCAAGGGGAGGGCGGTCGGAAGCTTTCTTT. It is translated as CASSPPRGGRSEAFF. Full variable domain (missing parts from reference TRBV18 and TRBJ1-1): NAGVMQNPRHLVRRRGQEARLRCSPMKGHSHVYWYRQLPEEGLKFMVYLQKENIIDESGMPKERFSAEFPKEGPSILRIQQVVRGDSAAYFCASSPPRGGRSEAFFGQGTRLTVV.

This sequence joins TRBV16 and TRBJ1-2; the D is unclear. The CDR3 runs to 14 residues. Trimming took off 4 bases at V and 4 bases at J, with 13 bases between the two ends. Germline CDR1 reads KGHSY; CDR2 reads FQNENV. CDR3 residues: CASSLSGEIYGYTF. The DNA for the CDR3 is TGTGCCAGCAGCCTATCGGGAGAGATCTATGGCTACACCTTC.

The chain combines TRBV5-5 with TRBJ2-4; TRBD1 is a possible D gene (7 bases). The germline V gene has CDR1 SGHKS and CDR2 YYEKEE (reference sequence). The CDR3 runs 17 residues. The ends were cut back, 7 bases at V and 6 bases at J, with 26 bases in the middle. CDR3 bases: TGTGCCAGCGGCGGAGGGGCTACAGGGGCGCGGGTAAACATTCAGTACTTC. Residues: CASGGGATGARVNIQYF.

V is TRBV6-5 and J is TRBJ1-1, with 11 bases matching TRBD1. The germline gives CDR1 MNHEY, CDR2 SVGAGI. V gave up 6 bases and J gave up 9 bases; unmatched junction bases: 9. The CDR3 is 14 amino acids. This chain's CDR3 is CASSFRTGGAKAFF. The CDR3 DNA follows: TGTGCCAGCAGCTTCCGGACAGGGGGCGCGAAAGCTTTCTTT.

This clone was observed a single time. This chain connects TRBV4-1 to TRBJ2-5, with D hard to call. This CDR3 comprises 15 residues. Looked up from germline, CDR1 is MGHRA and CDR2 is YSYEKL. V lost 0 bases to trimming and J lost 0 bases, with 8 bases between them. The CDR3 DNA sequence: TGCGCCAGCAGCCAAGAGGAGAGGTACCAAGAGACCCAGTACTTC. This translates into CASSQEERYQETQYF.

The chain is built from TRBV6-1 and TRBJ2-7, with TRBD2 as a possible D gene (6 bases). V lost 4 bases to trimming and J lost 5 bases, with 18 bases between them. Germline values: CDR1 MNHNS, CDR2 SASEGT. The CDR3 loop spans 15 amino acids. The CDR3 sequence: CASSARQLGGNEQYV. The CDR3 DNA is TGTGCCAGCAGTGCCCGACAATTGGGCGGGAACGAGCAGTACGTC.